This TCR beta chain appears in the sequencing data of a study of T cells after posttransplantation cyclophosphamide. Here immunoSEQ multiplex PCR was the method, and the copy in TCRdb shows in-frame clones only, minus some. Altogether roughly 30,000 clones are present, 75% to 95% being singletons, with the ten largest covering 0.2% to 0.3%. The study's findings and limits: Donor CD8+ memory clones often dominated recipient blood repertoires at later times. Recipient CMV seropositivity and CMV reactivation strongly tracked TRB clonality. Blood and skin or GI T cell repertoires showed limited TRB overlap.

This clone was picked up a small number of times. Its specificity is unknown. The naive gate required viable CD3+CD4+ or CD3+CD8+ cells with CCR7+CD45RA+CD45RO-CD95-CD27+CD28+ phenotype. This related bone marrow graft donor gave peripheral blood on the day of marrow donation. The CDR3 is 14 residues long. The V gene's germline CDR1 is MNHEY and CDR2 SMNVEV (reference sequence). Trimming took 6 bases from V and 6 from J; bases not matched to a gene: 6. This TCR derives from a woman aged 60-75 years in good health, CMV-negative, and a related stem cell transplant donor. The sample was naive CD4+ T cells sorted from PBMCs. This chain uses TRBV27 with TRBJ1-4; 8 bases fit TRBD1. CDR3 sequence: CASRRQGADEKLFF. DNA of the CDR3: TGTGCCAGCAGGCGCCAGGGGGCGGATGAAAAACTGTTTTTT.